The rows below give T cell receptor beta chains drawn from one sample of a study of early T cells in non-severe SARS-CoV-2 infection. TCRdb ran MiXCR on the 5' RACE reads and lists one entry per CDR3 protein. This table has approximately 79,000 distinct CDR3 sequences, around 13% appearing once. The sequenced sample consisted of whole blood. The receptor set was obtained from an adult who was a healthcare worker with PCR-confirmed SARS-CoV-2 infection or an uninfected control (not recorded which). Both conserved end residues are part of each CDR3. Each record gives: D gene, J gene, V gene, clone size, CDR3 protein, CDR3 DNA. D genes are given only for firm matches. Clone size is shown for a subset of rows, as once, few, many or a class of expanded clone.

>-|TRBJ2-3|TRBV5-5|few
CASSLWGRGDTDTQYF
TGTGCCAGCAGCCTCTGGGGCCGGGGTGACACAGATACGCAGTATTTT
>TRBD1|TRBJ2-7|TRBV28|many
CASSPRDRDTPYEQYF
TGTGCCAGCAGTCCGAGGGACAGGGATACCCCCTACGAGCAGTACTTC
>TRBD2|TRBJ2-1|TRBV29-1|-
CSVRPSGGSYNEQFF
TGCAGCGTTAGGCCTAGCGGGGGGTCCTACAATGAGCAGTTCTTC
>TRBD2|TRBJ2-5|TRBV7-8|few
CASSPAGGETQYF
TGTGCCAGCAGCCCAGCGGGAGGGGAGACCCAGTACTTC
>TRBD2|TRBJ2-5|TRBV6-2/TRBV6-3|many
CASSQAASGAETQYF
TGTGCCAGCAGCCAAGCGGCTAGCGGGGCGGAGACCCAGTACTTC
>TRBD1|TRBJ1-5|TRBV20-1|few
CSARVKGASNQPQHF
TGCAGTGCTAGAGTTAAGGGGGCGAGCAATCAGCCCCAGCATTTT
>-|TRBJ1-2|TRBV29-1|few
CSVTQRADPNYGYTF
TGCAGCGTAACCCAGAGGGCAGATCCTAACTATGGCTACACCTTC
>-|TRBJ2-1|TRBV11-2|-
CASSFSGSSYDEQFF
TGTGCCAGCAGCTTTTCAGGGTCATCCTACGATGAGCAGTTCTTC
>-|TRBJ2-1|TRBV18|few
CASSLQPSVHEQFF
TGTGCCAGCTCACTGCAACCATCGGTTCATGAGCAGTTCTTC
>-|TRBJ2-1|TRBV12-5|once
CASGLILMGQQGRDEQFF
TGTGCTAGTGGTTTGATCCTCATGGGACAGCAAGGGAGGGATGAGCAGTTCTTC
>TRBD1|TRBJ1-5|TRBV30|many
CAWSRYRGDQPQHF
TGTGCCTGGAGTAGATACAGGGGGGATCAGCCCCAGCATTTT
>-|TRBJ1-2|TRBV27|many
CASRGMNLNYGYTF
TGTGCCAGCAGGGGCATGAACCTTAACTATGGCTACACCTTC
>-|TRBJ1-2|TRBV20-1|-
CSARIDRNYGYTF
TGCAGTGCTCGGATTGACAGAAACTATGGCTACACCTTC
>-|TRBJ1-2|TRBV24-1|many
CATSDVLYGYTF
TGTGCCACCAGTGATGTTTTATATGGCTACACCTTC
>-|TRBJ1-2|TRBV10-3|few
CAISEGTRTGYTF
TGTGCCATCAGTGAGGGAACGCGGACGGGCTACACCTTC
>-|TRBJ2-1|TRBV10-3|many
CAISGGTHPTNNEQFF
TGTGCCATCAGTGGTGGGACTCACCCAACCAACAATGAGCAGTTCTTC
>-|TRBJ2-5|TRBV6-1|few
CASRGNEETQYF
TGTGCCAGCCGAGGGAATGAAGAGACCCAGTACTTC
>TRBD2|TRBJ2-1|TRBV7-2|-
CASSLEGLAHYYNEQFF
TGTGCCAGCAGCTTAGAGGGACTAGCACATTATTACAATGAGCAGTTCTTC
>-|TRBJ2-1|TRBV7-9|few
CASSLFSNNEQFF
TGTGCCAGCAGCTTATTTTCGAACAATGAGCAGTTCTTC
>TRBD1|TRBJ2-1|TRBV14|few
CASSLGDRIRHEQFF
TGTGCCAGCAGCCTCGGGGACAGGATCAGGCATGAGCAGTTCTTC
>TRBD2|TRBJ2-1|TRBV29-1|-
CSVNLAGINEQFF
TGCAGCGTAAACCTAGCGGGAATTAATGAGCAGTTCTTC
>-|TRBJ2-2|TRBV6-2/TRBV6-3|-
CASSHLGHLNTGELFF
TGTGCCAGCAGTCACTTGGGACACCTGAACACCGGGGAGCTGTTTTTT
>-|TRBJ1-2|TRBV29-1|few
CSVEESTDYGYTF
TGCAGCGTTGAAGAGTCGACCGATTATGGCTACACCTTC
>TRBD1|TRBJ2-7|TRBV28|-
CASSFRDRIYEQYF
TGTGCCAGCAGTTTTAGGGACAGGATCTACGAGCAGTACTTC
>-|TRBJ2-5|TRBV5-6|few
CASSLDREGQETQYF
TGTGCCAGCAGCTTGGACAGGGAAGGACAAGAGACCCAGTACTTC
>-|TRBJ1-5|TRBV28|few
CASSDYSNQPQHF
TGTGCCAGCAGTGACTATAGCAATCAGCCCCAGCATTTT
>TRBD2|TRBJ2-1|TRBV18|-
CASSPQTQGLASYNEQFF
TGTGCCAGCTCACCACAGACGCAGGGACTAGCCTCCTACAATGAGCAGTTCTTC
>-|TRBJ2-1|TRBV7-2|many
CASSLDSSSYNEQFF
TGTGCCAGCAGCTTAGATTCGAGCTCCTACAATGAGCAGTTCTTC
>-|TRBJ1-4|TRBV18|few
CASSPIAGLLNEKLFF
TGTGCCAGCTCACCTATCGCGGGACTCCTAAATGAAAAACTGTTTTTT
>TRBD2|TRBJ2-7|TRBV28|few
CASGGGTYEQYF
TGTGCCAGCGGGGGAGGGACCTACGAGCAGTACTTC
>TRBD1|TRBJ2-7|TRBV7-9|many
CASSFEGQGAYEQYF
TGTGCCAGCAGCTTTGAAGGACAGGGAGCCTACGAGCAGTACTTC
>-|TRBJ1-4|TRBV15|-
CATSPTFVTNEKLFF
TGTGCCACCAGCCCCACATTCGTAACTAATGAAAAACTGTTTTTT
>-|TRBJ2-3|TRBV6-2/TRBV6-3|many
CASSYSGVLDTQYF
TGTGCCAGCAGTTACTCCGGGGTACTCGATACGCAGTATTTT
>-|TRBJ2-7|TRBV7-2|many
CASSLDQGRYEQYF
TGTGCCAGCAGCTTAGACCAGGGGAGATACGAGCAGTACTTC
>-|TRBJ1-1|TRBV29-1|-
CSAMPENEAFF
TGCAGCGCTATGCCAGAAAATGAAGCTTTCTTT
>-|TRBJ2-7|TRBV28|many
CASSLAGEPLGEQYF
TGTGCCAGCAGTTTAGCCGGAGAACCCCTGGGCGAGCAGTACTTC
>-|TRBJ2-7|TRBV29-1|many
CSVEKGGDEQYF
TGCAGCGTTGAAAAAGGGGGAGACGAGCAGTACTTC
>TRBD2|TRBJ2-5|TRBV6-6|many
CASRPTSGGAQETQYF
TGTGCCAGCAGACCGACTAGCGGGGGGGCCCAAGAGACCCAGTACTTC
>-|TRBJ2-1|TRBV4-3|few
CASSQSSRSSYNEQFF
TGCGCCAGCAGCCAAAGTTCCAGGAGCTCCTACAATGAGCAGTTCTTC
>-|TRBJ1-1|TRBV5-1|few
CASSPEGQQNTEAFF
TGCGCCAGCAGCCCCGAGGGACAACAGAACACTGAAGCTTTCTTT
>TRBD2|TRBJ2-7|TRBV5-1|-
CASSLAGTSPPREYF
TGCGCCAGCAGCCTCGCCGGGACTAGCCCACCGAGGGAGTACTTC
>-|TRBJ2-2|TRBV7-2|many
CASSSVSRTGELFF
TGTGCCAGCAGCTCGGTCTCAAGGACCGGGGAGCTGTTTTTT
>-|TRBJ2-2|TRBV25-1|-
CASSEFEYGELFF
TGTGCCAGCAGTGAATTTGAATACGGGGAGCTGTTTTTT
>-|TRBJ1-1|TRBV9|-
CASSVSSQGSTEAFF
TGTGCCAGCAGCGTGAGCTCGCAGGGATCGACTGAAGCTTTCTTT
>TRBD2|TRBJ2-3|TRBV12-3/TRBV12-4|-
CASSFTSGGDTQYF
TGTGCCAGCAGTTTTACAAGCGGGGGTGATACGCAGTATTTT
>-|TRBJ1-3|TRBV10-3|many
CAIRMGREDTIYF
TGTGCCATCAGAATGGGTAGGGAAGACACCATATATTTT
>-|TRBJ1-2|TRBV12-5|few
CASGWYARHGYTF
TGTGCTAGTGGTTGGTACGCCCGGCATGGCTACACCTTC
>TRBD2|TRBJ2-1|TRBV27|few
CASSLILAGGQGEQFF
TGTGCCAGCAGTTTAATACTAGCGGGTGGTCAGGGTGAGCAGTTCTTC
>TRBD2|TRBJ2-1|TRBV10-2|many
CASIFQRGGSYNEQFF
TGCGCCAGCATCTTTCAGCGGGGGGGTTCCTACAATGAGCAGTTCTTC
>-|TRBJ2-1|TRBV7-9|-
CASSRFNGDSSYNEQFF
TGTGCCAGCAGCCGATTTAATGGAGACAGCTCCTACAATGAGCAGTTCTTC
>-|TRBJ2-3|TRBV30|many
CAWSYTTDTQYF
TGTGCCTGGAGCTACACTACAGATACGCAGTATTTT